A selection of T cell receptor beta chains follows, all from one sample in a study of graft-versus-host responses after intestinal transplantation. Their specific antigens are unknown. Produced via immunoSEQ multiplex PCR; TCRdb's table is partial and in-frame only. The sample consists of about 86,000 clones, 88% of them appearing once. This material consisted of unstimulated CD4+ T cells sorted from spleen or lymph node cells, taken before transplant. These TCRs come from a human donor who was the organ donor for an intestinal transplant. Each CDR3 is given with its conserved first and last residue. The D gene is left open where the match is weak. Size values are once, few and many counts, or a class for expanded clones, and some rows have none.

J gene | V gene | D gene | clone size | CDR3 DNA | CDR3 protein
TRBJ1-3 | TRBV21-1 | . | once | TGTGCCAGCAGCAAGGGGCCCTACCTCTCTGGAAACACCATATATTTT | CASSKGPYLSGNTIYF
TRBJ2-1 | TRBV5-6 | TRBD2 | . | TGTGCCAGCAGCTTGGAGGGGCTAGCGGGAGGGCAGTTGTGGAATGAGCAGTTCTTC | CASSLEGLAGGQLWNEQFF
TRBJ2-3 | TRBV2 | TRBD2 | . | TGTGCCAGCAGTGTGACGGGGGGATACACAGATACGCAGTATTTT | CASSVTGGYTDTQYF
TRBJ1-1 | TRBV18 | . | . | TGTGCCAGCTCACCTACAGCGGCGGGCACTGAAGCTTTCTTT | CASSPTAAGTEAFF
TRBJ2-7 | TRBV18 | TRBD2 | . | TGTGCCAGCTCACAGGGAGGGTACGAGCAGTACTTC | CASSQGGYEQYF
TRBJ2-1 | TRBV19 | . | . | TGTGCCAGTAGTCCCTCCCGCAATGAGCAGTTCTTC | CASSPSRNEQFF
TRBJ2-7 | TRBV5-4 | TRBD1 | . | TGTGCCAGCTCCAGGACAGGGTTCTACGAGCAGTACTTC | CASSRTGFYEQYF
TRBJ2-2 | TRBV15 | . | once | TGTGCCACCAGCAGAGTACGGGATAACACCGGGGAGCTGTTTTTT | CATSRVRDNTGELFF
TRBJ1-3 | TRBV12-5 | . | . | TGTGCTAGTGGTTTGGTACCCAGGGAGGGCTCTGGAAACACCATATATTTT | CASGLVPREGSGNTIYF
TRBJ2-7 | TRBV27 | TRBD2 | . | TGTGCCAGCAGTTACTTGACTAGCGGGAGGTCTAGCGAGCAGTACTTC | CASSYLTSGRSSEQYF
TRBJ2-1 | TRBV30 | . | . | TGTGCCTGGAGTGTACTTAAGGGGTGGGTCAATGAGCAGTTCTTC | CAWSVLKGWVNEQFF
TRBJ2-1 | TRBV4-1 | TRBD2 | few | TGCGCCAGCAGCCAATTCCCTTTCTCAGGGACTAGCTTCAATGAGCAGTTCTTC | CASSQFPFSGTSFNEQFF
TRBJ2-3 | TRBV27 | . | . | TGTGCCAGCAGGGCTTGGGGCGATGGGGCAGATACGCAGTATTTT | CASRAWGDGADTQYF
TRBJ2-1 | TRBV11-3 | TRBD2 | . | TGTGCCAGCAGCTTATCCGGGACTAGCGGGCTGAATGAGCAGTTCTTC | CASSLSGTSGLNEQFF
TRBJ2-2 | TRBV27 | . | . | TGTGCCAGCAGTTTAACGGGTACGGCGAACACCGGGGAGCTGTTTTTT | CASSLTGTANTGELFF
TRBJ2-5 | TRBV11-2 | . | . | TGTGCCAGCAGCTTGCCGTGGAAGCGGAGTTCGAGGGAGCAGTACTTC | CASSLPWKRSSREQYF
TRBJ1-4 | TRBV11-3 | TRBD1 | . | TGTGCCAGCAGCCATGGAACAGGGGGGATTTATGAAAAACTGTTTTTT | CASSHGTGGIYEKLFF
TRBJ2-5 | TRBV20-1 | . | . | TGCAGTGCTAGCGGGGAAGAGACCCAGTACTTC | CSASGEETQYF
TRBJ1-6 | TRBV5-4 | . | . | TGTGCCAGCAGCTTGTTGGGGGGGCGCTTTAATTCACCCCTCCACTTT | CASSLLGGRFNSPLHF
TRBJ1-2 | TRBV4-1 | TRBD1 | . | TGCGCCAGCAGCCAAACGGGGACAGTAGAAAACTATGGCTACACCTTC | CASSQTGTVENYGYTF
TRBJ1-2 | TRBV9 | TRBD1 | . | TGTGCCAGCAGCGCAACACAGGGGCTGTCCGGCTACACCTTC | CASSATQGLSGYTF
TRBJ1-4 | TRBV28 | . | . | TGTGCCAGTCTACAGGGTACGAATGAAAAACTGTTTTTT | CASLQGTNEKLFF